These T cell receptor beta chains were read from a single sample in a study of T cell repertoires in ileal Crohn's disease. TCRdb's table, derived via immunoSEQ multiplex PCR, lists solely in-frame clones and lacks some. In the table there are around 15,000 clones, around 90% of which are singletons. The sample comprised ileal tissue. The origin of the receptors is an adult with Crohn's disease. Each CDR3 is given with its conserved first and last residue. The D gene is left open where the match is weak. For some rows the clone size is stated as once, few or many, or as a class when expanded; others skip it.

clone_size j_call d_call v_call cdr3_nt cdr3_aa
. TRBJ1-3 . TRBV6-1 TGTGCCAGCAGTGTTGACAGTGGCCCTAACTCTGGAAACACCATATATTTT CASSVDSGPNSGNTIYF
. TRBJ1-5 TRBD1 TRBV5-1 TGCGCCAGCAGCTTGGAGGGACAGGGAAATCAGCCCCAGCATTTT CASSLEGQGNQPQHF
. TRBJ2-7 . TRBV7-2 TGTGCCAGCAGCCAGGGGGGGTTAACCTACGAGCAGTACTTC CASSQGGLTYEQYF
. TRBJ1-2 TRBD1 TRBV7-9 TGTGCCAGCAGACCACCGGGACAGGGACTCTATGGCTACACCTTC CASRPPGQGLYGYTF
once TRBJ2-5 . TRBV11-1 TGTGCCAGCAGCTTATCCGTCAAAGAGACCCAGTACTTC CASSLSVKETQYF
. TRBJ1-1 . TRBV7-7 TGTGCTAGCAGCCGGGGGTTCGACACTGAAGCTTTCTTT CASSRGFDTEAFF
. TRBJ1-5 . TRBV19 TGTGCCAGTAGTCCAATAGTGGCAGGTTATAATCAGCCCCAGCATTTT CASSPIVAGYNQPQHF
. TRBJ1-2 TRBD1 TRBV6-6 TGTGCCAGCAAACCAAGACAGGGGGCAACCTATGGCTACACCTTC CASKPRQGATYGYTF
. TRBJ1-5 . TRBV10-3 TGTGCCATCAGAGCCACAGGGACGGGTCAGCCCCAGCATTTT CAIRATGTGQPQHF
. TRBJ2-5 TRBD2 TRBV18 TGTGCCAGCTCACCCGGGACTAGTCCCTTTGAGACCCAGTACTTC CASSPGTSPFETQYF
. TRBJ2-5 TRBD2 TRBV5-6 TGTGCCAGCAGCTTGCGTACGGGGGGGCAGGAGACCCAGTACTTC CASSLRTGGQETQYF
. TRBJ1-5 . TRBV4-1 TGCGCCAGCAGCCCCCGGGACCAGGGAGGACAGCCCCAGCATTTT CASSPRDQGGQPQHF
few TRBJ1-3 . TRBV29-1 TGCAGCGCAAGCCGGGACCCCTCTGGAAACACCATATATTTT CSASRDPSGNTIYF
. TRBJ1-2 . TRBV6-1 TGTGCCAGCAGTGAAGCAGGCAAGGGTCTTGGGGGCTACACCTTC CASSEAGKGLGGYTF
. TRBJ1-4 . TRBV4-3 TGCGCCAGCAGCCAAGGGGCCCGGACCGTGGGGGCTGAAAAACTGTTTTTT CASSQGARTVGAEKLFF
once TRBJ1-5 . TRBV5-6 TGTGCCAGCAGCACCGGGGTAGGTCGGAACAATCAGCCCCAGCATTTT CASSTGVGRNNQPQHF
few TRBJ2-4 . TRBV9 TGTGCCAGCAGCGTAGTTGAGGAGGGCCTTCGGCACTTC CASSVVEEGLRHF
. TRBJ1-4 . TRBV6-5 TGTGCCAGCAGGGGGCAGGGTAGAGAAAAACTGTTTTTT CASRGQGREKLFF
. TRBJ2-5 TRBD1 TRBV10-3 TGTGCCATCAGAGGACAGGGGGCTGGGGAGACCCAGTACTTC CAIRGQGAGETQYF
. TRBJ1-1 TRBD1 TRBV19 TGTGCCAGTAGGCACAAGACGGGACAGGGTGTACCGAACACTGAAGCTTTCTTT CASRHKTGQGVPNTEAFF
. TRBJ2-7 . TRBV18 TGTGCCAGCTCACCACGGGCGGGGGCTACCTACGAGCAGTACTTC CASSPRAGATYEQYF
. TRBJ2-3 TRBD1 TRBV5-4 TGTGCCAGCAGCTCTTTGGACAGGGGAAATTCAGATACGCAGTATTTT CASSSLDRGNSDTQYF
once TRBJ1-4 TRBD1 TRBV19 TGTGCCAGTAGTCGGGACAGGTCTGAAAAACTGTTTTTT CASSRDRSEKLFF
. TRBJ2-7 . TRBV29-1 TGCAGCGTTGGGACAGACTACTACGAGCAGTACTTC CSVGTDYYEQYF
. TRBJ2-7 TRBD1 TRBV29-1 TGCAGCGTTGAAGGTCAGGGGGACTCCTACGAGCAGTACTTC CSVEGQGDSYEQYF
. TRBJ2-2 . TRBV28 TGTGCCAGCAGTCCCAGGACAGTCGCGAACACCGGGGAGCTGTTTTTT CASSPRTVANTGELFF
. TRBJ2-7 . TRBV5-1 TGCGCCAGCAGCTGGGCCCCCTCCTACGAGCAGTACTTC CASSWAPSYEQYF
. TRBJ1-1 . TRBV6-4 TGTGCCAGCAGTGACTCGATATCTGGGTACGGCTTGAACACTGAAGCTTTCTTT CASSDSISGYGLNTEAFF
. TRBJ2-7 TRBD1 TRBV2 TGTGCCAGCGACCAGGACAGGGACTCCTACGAGCAGTACTTC CASDQDRDSYEQYF
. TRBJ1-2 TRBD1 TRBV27 TGTGCCAGCAGGGGGACAGGAGTTTATGGCTACACCTTC CASRGTGVYGYTF
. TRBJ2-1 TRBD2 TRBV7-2 TGTGCCAGCAGCCCTAGGGCTAGCGGGTTCTACAATGAGCAGTTCTTC CASSPRASGFYNEQFF
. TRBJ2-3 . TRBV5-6 TGTGCCAGCAGCTTTAGCGTATTTAGCACAGATACGCAGTATTTT CASSFSVFSTDTQYF
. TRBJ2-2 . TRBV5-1 TGCGCCAGTGGGCCCCTCGCGAACACCGGGGAGCTGTTTTTT CASGPLANTGELFF
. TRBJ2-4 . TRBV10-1 TGCGCCCCCTGTAGTGGGAAACAAGCCAAAAACATTCAGTACTTC CAPCSGKQAKNIQYF
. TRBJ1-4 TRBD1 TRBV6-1 TGTGCCAGCAGTGTTGGGACAGGGGTTGAAAAACTGTTTTTT CASSVGTGVEKLFF
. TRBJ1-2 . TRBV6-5 TGTGCCAGCAGTTACATCGGGTCTGTTGGCTATGGCTACACCTTC CASSYIGSVGYGYTF
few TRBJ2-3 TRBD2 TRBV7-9 TGTGCCAGCAGCTATTGGGCTAGCGGGGACGACACAGATACGCAGTATTTT CASSYWASGDDTDTQYF
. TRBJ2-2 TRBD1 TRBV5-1 TGCGCCAGCAGCCCGGACAGGCCGAACACCGGGGAGCTGTTTTTT CASSPDRPNTGELFF
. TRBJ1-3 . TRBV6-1 TGTGCCAGCAGCCGGCTGACCGGTTCTGGAAACACCATATATTTT CASSRLTGSGNTIYF
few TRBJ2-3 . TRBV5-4 TGTGCCAGCAGCTTGGAGCCGGGAGATACGCAGTATTTT CASSLEPGDTQYF
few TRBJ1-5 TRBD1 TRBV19 TGTGCCAGTAGTGGATGGACAGGGGGTACTCAGCCCCAGCATTTT CASSGWTGGTQPQHF
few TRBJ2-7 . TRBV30 TGTGCCTGGACCAGGGACAGCGGGTACGAGCAGTACTTC CAWTRDSGYEQYF
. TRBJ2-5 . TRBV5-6 TGTGCCAGCAGCTTCCGGGCTCAAGAGACCCAGTACTTC CASSFRAQETQYF
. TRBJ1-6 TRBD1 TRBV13 TGTGCCAGCAGCTTAGAAGAGGGGGCGCGCAGGAATTCACCCCTCCACTTT CASSLEEGARRNSPLHF
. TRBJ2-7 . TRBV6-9 TGTGCCAGCAGTTTCTACTACGACACAGGTGGCTCCTACGAGCAGTACTTC CASSFYYDTGGSYEQYF
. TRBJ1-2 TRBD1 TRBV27 TGTGCCACTTCTCTAGGGAAGGGGGCAGATGGCTACACCTTC CATSLGKGADGYTF
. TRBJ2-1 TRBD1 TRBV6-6 TGTGCCAGCAGTTACGGGACAGTTGACAATGAGCAGTTCTTC CASSYGTVDNEQFF
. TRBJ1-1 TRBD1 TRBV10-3 TGTGCCATTCGGACAGGGGACGTATACTCTGAAGCTTTCTTT CAIRTGDVYSEAFF
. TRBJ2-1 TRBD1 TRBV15 TGTGCCACCAGCGGAACAGGGGTCATAAGTGAGCAGTTCTTC CATSGTGVISEQFF
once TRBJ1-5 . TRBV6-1 TGTGCCAGCAGTGAACCCGGTTATAGCAATCAGCCCCAGCATTTT CASSEPGYSNQPQHF
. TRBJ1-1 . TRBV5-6 TGTGCCAGCAGCTGGGAAAGAGGGAAGAACACTGAAGCTTTCTTT CASSWERGKNTEAFF
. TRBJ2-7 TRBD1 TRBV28 TGTGCCAGCATTCGGACAGGGGGAGGTGACGAGCAGTACTTC CASIRTGGGDEQYF